This T cell receptor beta chain stems from a study of low-dose radiotherapy and immunotherapy resistance in tumors. As for the study in general: Nivolumab was given to patients as a 240 mg flat dose every two weeks, and ipilimumab at 1 mg/kg every six weeks. Both were delivered intravenously. Oral administration of aspirin 300 mg daily occurred for four cycles, commencing at cycle 1 day 1.

With TRAV- and TRBV-specific primers, first-strand cDNA was made, covering the alpha and beta chains. TCRs were amplified for around 21 PCR cycles with a constant-region primer and V-primer adapter. The authors amplified isolated mRNA by in vitro transcription. TCRdb called the reads again in MiXCR, with one record for every CDR3 protein. This sample has fewer than 90,000 distinct CDR3 sequences, with 15% to 20% found just once. The germline V and J ends were trimmed by 8 bases and 1 base, with 11 bases remaining between them. Germline CDR1 and CDR2: MDHEN and SYDVKM. This CDR3 contains 13 residues. Notes on this clonotype: A much more abundant neighbour one base away suggests this may be a read error.

The time point is: before trial treatment. This TCR was sampled from a male donor with prostate cancer. The chain recombines TRBV28 with TRBJ1-1; no firm D call. Source: PBMCs, taken before treatment. The CDR3: CASQLSGNTEAFF. CDR3 in DNA: TGTGCCAGCCAACTGTCGGGGAACACTGAAGCTTTCTTT.